This record concerns one T cell receptor (beta chain) sequence. Sample-barcoded 5' priming and a J-beta primer mix drove a second PCR of about 7 to 11 cycles. Through a template-switch adaptor with 12 random nucleotides, each cDNA molecule received a tag. From the 5' RACE reads, TCRdb called clonotypes with MiXCR, one entry per CDR3 protein. The sample includes approximately 780,000 distinct CDR3 sequences, 25% to 30% seen only once; the top ten take 2.5% to 3.5%. J lost 7 bases, V lost 4 bases, and 5 bases had no gene match. This CDR3 spans 12 amino acids. CDR1 and CDR2 (germline): SQVTM, ANQGSEA. These data are taken from a study of blood T cells in healthy people across ages. These data were also reused for a study on T cells of mothers and their children.

The TCR was taken from a boy younger than 18 in good health. The V gene is TRBV29-1, the J gene TRBJ2-5; 8 positions agree with TRBD2. Sequencing used blood. For the CDR3, the DNA is TGCAGCGTTGGATTCGGGGGGGGGACCCAGTACTTC. It is translated as CSVGFGGGTQYF.